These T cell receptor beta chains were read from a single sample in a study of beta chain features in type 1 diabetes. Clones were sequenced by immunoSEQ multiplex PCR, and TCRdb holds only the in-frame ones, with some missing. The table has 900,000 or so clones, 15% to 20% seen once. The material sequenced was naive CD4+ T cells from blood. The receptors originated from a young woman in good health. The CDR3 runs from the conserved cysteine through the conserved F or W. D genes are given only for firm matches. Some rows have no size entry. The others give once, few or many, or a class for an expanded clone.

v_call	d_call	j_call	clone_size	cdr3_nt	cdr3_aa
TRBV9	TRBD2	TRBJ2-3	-	TGTGCCAGCAGCGTTTCGGGGACTACATCCGTAAATACGCAGTATTTT	CASSVSGTTSVNTQYF
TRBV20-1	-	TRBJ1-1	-	TGCAGTGTAATTGGGAACACTGAAGCTTTCTTT	CSVIGNTEAFF
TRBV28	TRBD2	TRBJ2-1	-	TGTGCCAGCAGTTTGCGACTAGCTGGGCAGTTCTTC	CASSLRLAGQFF
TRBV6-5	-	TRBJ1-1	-	TGTGCCAGCAGTTACTCCCAGGGAGGGACTGAAGCTTTCTTT	CASSYSQGGTEAFF
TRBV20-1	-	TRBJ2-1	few	TGCAGTGCTTCGGGGCTTAATGAGCAGTTCTTC	CSASGLNEQFF
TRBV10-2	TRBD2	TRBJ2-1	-	TGCGCCAGCGCCATCGGACTAGCGGGAGGAGGTGAGCAGTTCTTC	CASAIGLAGGGEQFF
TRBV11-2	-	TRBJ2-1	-	TGTGCCAGCAGCCGCGGGACAGATTTTAGCAATGAGCAGTTCTTC	CASSRGTDFSNEQFF
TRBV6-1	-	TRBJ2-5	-	TGTGCCAGCAGTCAAACCGGAGAGACCCAGTACTTC	CASSQTGETQYF
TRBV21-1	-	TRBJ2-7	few	TGTGCCAGCAGCAAGGAGGTCCCCAGCGACCCACCGGGATACGAGCAGTACTTC	CASSKEVPSDPPGYEQYF
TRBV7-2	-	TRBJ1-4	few	TGTGCCAGCAGCTTAGCCTATTCCAGGTTCAATGAAAAACTGTTTTTT	CASSLAYSRFNEKLFF
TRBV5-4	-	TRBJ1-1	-	TGTGCCAGCAGTGTACAGGGAACCGCTGAAGCTTTCTTT	CASSVQGTAEAFF
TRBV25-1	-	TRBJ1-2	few	TGTGCCAGCAGTGAAGTGGGTCGTCGCGGTGGCTACACCTTC	CASSEVGRRGGYTF
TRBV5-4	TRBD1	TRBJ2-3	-	TGTGCCAGTGGGACAGGGGACACAGATACGCAGTATTTT	CASGTGDTDTQYF
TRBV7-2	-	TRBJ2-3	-	TGTGCCAGCAGTCGTAGCGGCTACACAGATACGCAGTATTTT	CASSRSGYTDTQYF
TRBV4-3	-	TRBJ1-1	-	TGCGCCAGCAGCCAAGATCTGCGGCAGATGAACACTGAAGCTTTCTTT	CASSQDLRQMNTEAFF
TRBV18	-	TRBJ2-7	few	TGTGCCAGCTCCCTGGGGAGGAACGGGGAGCAGTACTTC	CASSLGRNGEQYF
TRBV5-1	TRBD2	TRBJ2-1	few	TGCGCCAGCAGCTTGAGCGCGGGAGTGGTAAATGAGCAGTTCTTC	CASSLSAGVVNEQFF
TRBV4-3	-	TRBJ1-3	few	TGCGCCAGCAGCCAAGAACAACAGTCCGTGAGGGGAAACACCATATATTTT	CASSQEQQSVRGNTIYF
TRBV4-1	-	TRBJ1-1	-	TGCGCCAGCAGCCATCCGGGACTGACGGCTTTCTTT	CASSHPGLTAFF
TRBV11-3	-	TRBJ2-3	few	TGTGCCAGCAGCTTAGGGCAGGGGACAGATACGCAGTATTTT	CASSLGQGTDTQYF
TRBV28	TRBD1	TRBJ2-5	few	TGTGCCAGCAGCCCGGACAGGACACACCAAGAGACCCAGTACTTC	CASSPDRTHQETQYF
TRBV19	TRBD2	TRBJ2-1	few	TGTGCCAGTAGTTCCGGGACTAGCGGTTACAATGAGCAGTTCTTC	CASSSGTSGYNEQFF
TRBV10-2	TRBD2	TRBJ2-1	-	TGCGCCAGCAGACGGCTAGCGGGAGGGCCCGGTGCGAATGAGCAGTTCTTC	CASRRLAGGPGANEQFF
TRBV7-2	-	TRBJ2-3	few	TGTGCCAGCAGCCCAGTTACGTCTTCAGATACGCAGTATTTT	CASSPVTSSDTQYF
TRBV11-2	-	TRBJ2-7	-	TGTGCCAGCAGCAACGGACCCGGTGACGAGCAGTACTTC	CASSNGPGDEQYF
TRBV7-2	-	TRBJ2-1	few	TGTGCCAGCAGCTTAGTGCGCGGGAGAGCCAGGGGGTACAATGAGCAGTTCTTC	CASSLVRGRARGYNEQFF
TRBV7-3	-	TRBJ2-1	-	TGTGCCAGCAGCTGGGGAGGCGGGGATGAGCAGTTCTTC	CASSWGGGDEQFF
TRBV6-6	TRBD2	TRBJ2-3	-	TGTGCCAGCACCGATAGCGGGGAGGGGGTCACGCAGTATTTT	CASTDSGEGVTQYF
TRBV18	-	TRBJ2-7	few	TGTGCCAGCTCACGCGACAGACGCCAATTCTACGAGCAGTACTTC	CASSRDRRQFYEQYF
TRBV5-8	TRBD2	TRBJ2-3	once	TGTGCCAGCAGCTTGGGGGGGACTAGCGGAGCTCTCGATACGCAGTATTTT	CASSLGGTSGALDTQYF
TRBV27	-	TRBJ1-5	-	TGTGCCAGCAGTTTATGGGGCAATCAGCCCCAGCATTTT	CASSLWGNQPQHF
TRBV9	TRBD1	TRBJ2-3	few	TGTGCCAGCAGCGTCTCGGGACAGGGGCCGGGGGGGGCCACAGATACGCAGTATTTT	CASSVSGQGPGGATDTQYF
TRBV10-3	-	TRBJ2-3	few	TGTGCCATCAGTGATGACACTAAGAGCACAGATACGCAGTATTTT	CAISDDTKSTDTQYF
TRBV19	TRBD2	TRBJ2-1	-	TGTGCCAGTAGTACTTCCGGGAGGAGGGTCAATGAGCAGTTCTTC	CASSTSGRRVNEQFF
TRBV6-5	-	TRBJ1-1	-	TGTGCCAGCAGTTACTCTGGTGTGAACACTGAAGCTTTCTTT	CASSYSGVNTEAFF
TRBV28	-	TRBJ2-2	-	TGTGCCAGCAGTCCATACAGGGAAGACACCGGGGAGCTGTTTTTT	CASSPYREDTGELFF
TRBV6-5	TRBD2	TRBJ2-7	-	TGTGCCAGCAGTTATAGCGGGATGAGGTCCTACGAGCAGTACTTC	CASSYSGMRSYEQYF
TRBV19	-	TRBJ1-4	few	TGTGCCAGTAGTCCACGCTTGACAGATGAAAAACTGTTTTTT	CASSPRLTDEKLFF
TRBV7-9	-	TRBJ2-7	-	TGTGCCAGCGGGGAACAGGGTATGGACGAGCAGTACTTC	CASGEQGMDEQYF
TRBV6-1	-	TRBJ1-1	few	TGTGCCACAACTAGAGGGTTCGCTGAAGCTTTCTTT	CATTRGFAEAFF
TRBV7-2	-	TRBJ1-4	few	TGTGCCAGCAGCACCAGCTTTGCAACTAATGAAAAACTGTTTTTT	CASSTSFATNEKLFF
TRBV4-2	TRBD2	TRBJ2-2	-	TGTGCCAGCAGCCAAAAACTAGCGGGAGTTAGAACCGGGGAGCTGTTTTTT	CASSQKLAGVRTGELFF
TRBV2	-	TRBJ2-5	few	TGTGCCAGCAGTGAAATTTGGGACCCCGGCGAGACCCAGTACTTC	CASSEIWDPGETQYF
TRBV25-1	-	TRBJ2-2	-	TGTGCCAGCAGTGAACAGGGGAAACTAACGGCCGGGGAGCTGTTTTTT	CASSEQGKLTAGELFF
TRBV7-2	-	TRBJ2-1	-	TGTGCCAGCAGCTCGCCACCCGGACGTCACAATGAGCAGTTCTTC	CASSSPPGRHNEQFF
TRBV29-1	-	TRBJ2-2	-	TGCAGCGCCCTCACCCCGACTAGTCCCGGGGAGCTGTTTTTT	CSALTPTSPGELFF
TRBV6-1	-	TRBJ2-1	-	TGTGCCAGCAGTGCGTCAAGGGGCTTAGATGAGCAGTTCTTC	CASSASRGLDEQFF
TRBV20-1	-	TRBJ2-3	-	TGCAGTGCCTCAGGGACAGATACGCAGTATTTT	CSASGTDTQYF
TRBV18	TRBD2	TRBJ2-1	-	TGTGCCAGCTCTCCAGGGACTAGCGGGTACAATGAGCAGTTCTTC	CASSPGTSGYNEQFF